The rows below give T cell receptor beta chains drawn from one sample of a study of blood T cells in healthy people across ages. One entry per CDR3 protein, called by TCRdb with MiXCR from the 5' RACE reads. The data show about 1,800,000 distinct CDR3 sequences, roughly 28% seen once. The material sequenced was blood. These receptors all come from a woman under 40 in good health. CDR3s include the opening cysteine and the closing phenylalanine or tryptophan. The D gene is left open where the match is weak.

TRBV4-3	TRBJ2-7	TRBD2	CASSQSLAGLTYEQYF
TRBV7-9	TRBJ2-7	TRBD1	CASSLAQGLTYEQYF
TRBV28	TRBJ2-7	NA	CASSFPPLLEQYF
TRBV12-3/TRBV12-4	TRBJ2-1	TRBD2	CASSPSTSGSFYNEQFF
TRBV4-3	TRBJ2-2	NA	CASSQDFRGRTGELFF
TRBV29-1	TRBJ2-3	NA	CSVPSQGSTDTQYF
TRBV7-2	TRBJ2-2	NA	CASSLGLMNTGELFF
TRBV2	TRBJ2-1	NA	CASRGARGNEQFF
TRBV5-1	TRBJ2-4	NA	CASSFNRAKNIQYF
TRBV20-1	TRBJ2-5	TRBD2	CSARGLTSGMETQYF
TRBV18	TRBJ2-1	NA	CASSGQGRRDEQFF
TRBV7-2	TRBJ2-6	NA	CASSLIFPEVTVLTF
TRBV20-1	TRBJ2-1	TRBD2	CSARGGTSGNYNEQFF
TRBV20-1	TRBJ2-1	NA	CSATPNAVVVNEQFF
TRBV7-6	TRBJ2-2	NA	CASSLAGASGTGELFF
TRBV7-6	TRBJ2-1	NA	CASSLATGLEQFF
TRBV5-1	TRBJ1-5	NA	CASSLGSGGDQPQHF